The T cell receptor (beta chain) under discussion was sequenced for a study of Graves' ophthalmopathy and Graves' hyperthyroidism (dated by TCRdb to the late 2010s). Regarding the study in general: Peripheral blood samples were taken at the time of initial diagnosis, before any treatment was given. Following sample collection, hyperthyroidism patients were given methimazole at a starting dose of 30 mg daily, and ophthalmopathy patients were given high-dose intravenous methylprednisolone. An independent validation cohort comprised fewer than 20 hyperthyroidism patients and 15 to 17 patients who later progressed from hyperthyroidism to ophthalmopathy. In total, 135 blood samples were TCR-sequenced: 43 ophthalmopathy, 80 or so hyperthyroidism and some 17 hyperthyroidism-to-ophthalmopathy patients. In roughly six hyperthyroidism patients, T-cell repertoires of thyroid tissue and blood were compared. To explore V-J signatures distinguishing ophthalmopathy from hyperthyroidism, a discovery set of under 110 patients (roughly 45 ophthalmopathy, 55 to 60 stable hyperthyroidism) was enrolled. TCR beta repertoire signatures were used to distinguish Graves' ophthalmopathy from Graves' hyperthyroidism and to predict progression to ophthalmopathy. The study at large found these results: Ophthalmopathy was separated from stable hyperthyroidism by the 13-signature model with about 90% sensitivity and about 83% specificity in cross-validation and with 80%/75% in the test set. In validation, the model predicted ophthalmopathy progression with 70.59% sensitivity and 72.22% specificity; approximately 12 predicted patients were CT-confirmed with GO in a median of 6.5 months. No statistical method was used to predetermine the sample size, and group allocation was not hidden from the investigators. Most of the expanded thyroid clonotypes with a frequency above 0.001 were also detected in blood, and it was suggested that the thyroid immune response may be reflected by blood repertoires.

Its CDR3 holds 17 amino acids, cysteine through phenylalanine. Only the CDR3 DNA is retained, 51 bases long and in frame from the first base. V and J are truncated by 6 bases and 3 bases respectively, leaving an intervening sequence of 23 bases. Patients with ophthalmopathy had moderately to severely active disease, with a Clinical Activity Score of 3 or more, a NOSPECS grade of 4 or more, and a disease duration of less than 3 months. Anyone with other autoimmune diseases, uncontrolled infections, pregnancy or lactation was excluded from the study. Clinical symptoms, serum thyroxine, TRAb, thyroid ultrasound and orbital computed tomography formed the basis of the diagnosis. Using Ficoll-Paque density gradient centrifugation, PBMCs were isolated from less than 13 ml of fresh peripheral blood. Total RNA was extracted using Trizol reagent, and RNA quality was checked on an Agilent 2100 Bioanalyzer.

For repertoire sequencing, the TCR beta CDR3 regions were amplified from RNA transcripts. The first round of RT-PCR was done with HTBI primers and the Qiagen OneStep RT-PCR kit, and was followed by a second round of multiplex PCR, then size selection and purification. Libraries were sequenced paired-end with 100 bp reads on an Illumina HiSeq2000. Processing in the source paper ran as follows. SOAPnuke was used to process the reads, removing any read that contained adapters or uncalled bases, had a mean Phred below 15, or lacked an exact match to the constant primer or identifier. COPE v1.2.5 was used to merge the high-quality paired reads. Each unique nucleotide sequence was defined as a clonotype, and clonotypes were aligned to IMGT TRB V, D and J references with MiTCR v1.1. The analysis was limited to V-J combinations with a frequency above 0.0001, which together covered more than 99% of repertoires. For each V-J combination, a TCR clonal expansion and chaos score was defined as F50 clonal expansion divided by the chaos observed in the TCRdist matrix. Welch's t-statistics and random forest were used to reduce features to about 13 V-J combinations, which were fed into a naive Bayes classifier. The similarity between thyroid and blood repertoires was quantified using the Morisita-Horn index. The public sequencing data were trimmed at Q25 with fastp and processed into clonotypes with MiXCR by TCRdb, which kept only in-frame beta chains. Under each unique CDR3 protein, matching rows form one entry showing the most common genes and DNA. TCRdb assigned the V and J calls; the authors' analysis was not used. This sample is represented by 600,000 to 700,000 distinct CDR3 sequences; about 41% of them were singletons. In total, the top ten clones hold around 3.3% of the sample.

Remarks on this clonotype: Its specific antigen is unknown. No base quality values were provided; no much bigger clone lies one nucleotide off.

The TCR was taken from an adult man with Graves' ophthalmopathy. Sequenced input: peripheral blood. The sequence is built from TRBV12-3 or TRBV12-4 and TRBJ2-5; confidence is insufficient to name the D gene. CDR3 loop: CASSFGRHRLSEETQYF. The nucleotides are TGTGCCAGCAGCTTTGGACGCCATCGACTCAGCGAAGAGACCCAGTACTTC.